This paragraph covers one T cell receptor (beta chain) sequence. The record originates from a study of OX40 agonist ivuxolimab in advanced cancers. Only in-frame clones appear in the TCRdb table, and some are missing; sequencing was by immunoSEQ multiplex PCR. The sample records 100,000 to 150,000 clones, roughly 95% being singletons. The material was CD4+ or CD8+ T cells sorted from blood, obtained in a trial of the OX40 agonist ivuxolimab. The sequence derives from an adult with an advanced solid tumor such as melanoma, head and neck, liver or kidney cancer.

The CDR3 is CASSVPGTGNEKLFF. The CDR3 DNA sequence: TGTGCCAGCAGCGTACCTGGGACAGGCAATGAAAAACTGTTTTTT. This sequence joins TRBV9 and TRBJ1-4; 8 positions agree with TRBD1. V lost 1 base, J lost 5 bases, and 4 bases stayed unmatched. Germline CDR1 is SGDLS and CDR2 is YYNGEE. This CDR3 contains 15 residues.